Given below is one T cell receptor beta chain in context. The entry originates in a study of regulatory T cells in long-lasting Graves disease. Time point denoted: newly diagnosed GD, antithyroid drugs for less than 3 months. Extracted RNA from PBMCs served as the source of the TCR library. Patient provenance is recorded as an endocrinology department in Xi'an, China. Sequencing libraries for TCR beta were prepared with iRepertoire HTBI primers and Arm-PCR of CDR3 regions. MiXCR was run by TCRdb on the multiplex PCR reads, yielding one entry per CDR3 protein. The profile shows 500,000 or so distinct CDR3 sequences, about 14% of them singletons. Separately, the same data were catalogued under a study of T cells in Graves' hyperthyroidism and ophthalmopathy.

Material: peripheral blood mononuclear cells (PBMCs), obtained at new diagnosis, from a patient treated with antithyroid drugs. This clonotype was sampled from a woman in her fifties or sixties with Graves disease.

CDR3 in DNA: TGTGCCAGCAGTTCGACTAGCGGGGGGTTCTACGAGCAGTACTTC. It specifies CASSSTSGGFYEQYF. The chain carries TRBV27 and TRBJ2-7, with TRBD2 identical over 13 bases. The CDR3 spans 15 residues. Per the germline V gene, CDR1 is MNHEY and CDR2 is SMNVEV (reference sequence). Germline trimming cut 4 bases from V and 3 bases from J; bases unmatched to any gene: 3.